This TCR beta chain was captured by sequencing in a study of T cell repertoires in cytomegalovirus infection. Study results and limitations: HLA-C-restricted CMV clonotypes gave the most frequent clonotype in two of eight donors.

Per germline, CDR1 SGHDN and CDR2 FVKESK. Trimming took off 6 bases at V and 0 bases at J, with 12 bases between the two ends. This CDR3 region has 14 residues. TCRdb passed the reads through MiXCR, listing each CDR3 protein once. The sample carries about 740,000 distinct CDR3 sequences, less than 40% recorded once. Points on this clonotype: Its target is not known.

The genes are TRBV14 and TRBJ2-7, with D perhaps being TRBD1 or TRBD2 (5 bases each). The sequenced sample was PBMCs. The receptor's source is a human donor in good health (CMV status not recorded). Some clones in this sample may be carry-over from other donors' samples. CDR3 in DNA: TGTGCCAGCAGTGACCGGGACGTCTCCTACGAGCAGTACTTC. This sequence encodes CASSDRDVSYEQYF.